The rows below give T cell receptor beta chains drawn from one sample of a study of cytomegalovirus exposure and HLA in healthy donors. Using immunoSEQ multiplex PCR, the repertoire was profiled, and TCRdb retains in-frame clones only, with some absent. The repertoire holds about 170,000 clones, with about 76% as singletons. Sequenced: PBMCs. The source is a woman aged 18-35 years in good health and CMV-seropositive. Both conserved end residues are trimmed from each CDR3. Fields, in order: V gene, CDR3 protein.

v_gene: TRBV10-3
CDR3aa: AVRGGLYEQY

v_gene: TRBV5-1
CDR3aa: ASSSRTSGYADTQY

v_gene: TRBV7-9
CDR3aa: ASSSLTGTSSGNTIY

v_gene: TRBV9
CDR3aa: ASSQGQVSYEQY

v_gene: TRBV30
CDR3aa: AWSVGTGRAF

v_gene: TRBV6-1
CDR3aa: ASGEHRLDGYT

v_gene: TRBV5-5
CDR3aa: ASSLILSPDGE

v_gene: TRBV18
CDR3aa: ASSAGLNTEAF

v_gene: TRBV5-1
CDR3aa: ASSRKTSGGLYQETQY

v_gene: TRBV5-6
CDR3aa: ASSLVAATEAF

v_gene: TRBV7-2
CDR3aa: ASSWAAGGNNEQF

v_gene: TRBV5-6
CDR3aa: ASSLGGLGRETQY

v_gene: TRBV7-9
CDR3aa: ASSFGLREAF

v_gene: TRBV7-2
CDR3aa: ASSLGAANTEAF

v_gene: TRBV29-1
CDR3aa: SAKTGQGIYGYT

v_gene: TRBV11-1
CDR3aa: ASSLTSPGTGELF

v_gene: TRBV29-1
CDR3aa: SVEDRQTQY

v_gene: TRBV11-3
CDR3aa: ASSQNSPEQF

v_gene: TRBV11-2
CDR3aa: ASSLGQLSGNTIY

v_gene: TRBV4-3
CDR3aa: ASSQDSSGGRDGELF

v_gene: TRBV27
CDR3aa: ASSPMGLARSTDTQY

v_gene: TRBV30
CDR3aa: AWSPLMNTEAF

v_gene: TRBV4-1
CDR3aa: ASSQESVNTEAF

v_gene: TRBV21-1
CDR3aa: ASSKVGSGASTDTQY

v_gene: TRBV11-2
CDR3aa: ASSLDKNREAF

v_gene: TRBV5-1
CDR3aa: ASSRQGHATNEKLF

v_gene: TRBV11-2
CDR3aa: ASRASGTGKETQY

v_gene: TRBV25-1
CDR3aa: ATLDRGGEKLF

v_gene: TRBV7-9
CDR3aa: ASSLLSSGGPGELF